What follows are 30 T cell receptor beta chains derived from one specimen sequenced in a study of vaccination effects on CD4 cells after COVID-19. Within the ViraFEST assay, antigen-specific CD4+ T cells underwent expansion with viral peptide pools prior to sequencing. Researchers isolated CD4+ T cells once approximately eleven days of culture had elapsed. Vaccinees lacked prior SARS-CoV-2 infection and tested negative for nucleocapsid antibodies. Here immunoSEQ multiplex PCR was the method, and the copy in TCRdb shows in-frame clones only, minus some. The sample consists of roughly 41,000 clones, roughly 76% of them appearing once. For these TCRs, the target antigens are not known. The sample here was CD4+ T cells from PBMCs cultured with HCoV-OC43 spike peptides, taken before COVID-19 vaccination. Subset: HCoV-OC43 spike overlapping peptide pool stimulation. The receptors shown here come from a human donor who received a COVID-19 vaccine.

This chain connects TRBV10-3 to TRBJ2-7; D is undetermined. Per germline, CDR1 ENHRY and CDR2 SYGVKD. This CDR3 has 11 residues. Trimming shortened V by 10 bases and J by 2 bases, and 9 bases separated the two germline ends. For the CDR3, the DNA is TGTGCCACAGACGGAACCTACGAGCAGTACTTC. Residues: CATDGTYEQYF.

The V call is TRBV7-2, the J call TRBJ1-1; D not resolved. The CDR3 consists of 11 residues. Trimming pared 4 bases from V and 6 bases from J, leaving 6 bases between. Germline V gene lookup returns CDR1 SGHTA and CDR2 FQGNSA. This CDR3 reads CASSSRAEAFF. As DNA, the CDR3 is TGTGCCAGCAGCTCAAGAGCTGAAGCTTTCTTT.

V gene TRBV11-2 combines with J gene TRBJ1-5, with D possibly matching TRBD1 (6 bases). V was cut by 2 bases and J by 7 bases, with 15 bases left in between. This CDR3 has 15 residues. The germline V gene has CDR1 SGHAT and CDR2 FQNNGV. The CDR3: CASSLKKTGRQPQHF. CDR3 DNA: TGTGCCAGCAGCTTAAAGAAGACAGGAAGACAGCCCCAGCATTTT.

This clone is large in the sample. The chain links TRBV18 to TRBJ1-2, with TRBD1 matching over 11 bases. The length of the CDR3 is 15 residues. CDR1 is KGHSH, CDR2 LQKENI, per germline. V was pared by 2 bases and J by 5 bases, with 4 bases of the junction left unmatched. CDR3 DNA sequence: TGTGCCAGCTCACCAACCGGGACAGGGGGATATGGCTACACCTTC. As protein: CASSPTGTGGYGYTF.

This clone was counted once. The chain is built from TRBV12-3 or TRBV12-4 and TRBJ2-7; weak D call: TRBD2 (7 bases). This CDR3 spans 12 amino acids. The V end lost 7 bases, the J end lost 13 bases, and 20 bases lay between the germline ends. As DNA, the CDR3 is TGTGCCAGCACCCAAGAGGGGGGGGTTCGTTACTTC. The encoded protein is CASTQEGGVRYF.

V is TRBV7-9 and J is TRBJ2-1, with TRBD2 matching over 14 bases. CDR1 is SEHNR and CDR2 is FQNEAQ in the germline V gene (reference sequence). V shed 6 bases, J shed 10 bases, and the junction held 11 bases outside the gene matches. The CDR3 is 16 residues long. Written as DNA, the CDR3 is TGTGCCAGCAGACCGTCCGGGACTAGCGGGAGTGGGGAGCAGTTCTTC. It translates to CASRPSGTSGSGEQFF. Complete variable domain (other parts from reference TRBV7-9 and TRBJ2-1): DTGVSQNPRHKITKRGQNVTFRCDPISEHNRLYWYRQTLGQGPEFLTYFQNEAQLEKSRLLSDRFSAERPKGSFSTLEIQRTEQGDSAMYLCASRPSGTSGSGEQFFGPGTRLTVL.

The rearrangement joins TRBV7-9 to TRBJ2-7; tentatively, D is TRBD1 (5 bases). CDR3 length: 14 residues. Germline V CDR1 and CDR2: SEHNR, FQNEAQ (reference sequence). Trimming cost V 11 bases and J 2 bases, with 19 bases left between them. CDR3 in DNA: TGTGCCGCTTCAGTCCAGGGAAATCCCTACGAGCAGTACTTC. Translated: CAASVQGNPYEQYF.

The chain combines TRBV19 with TRBJ2-3; TRBD2 might be the D (5 bases). Per the germline V gene, CDR1 is LNHDA and CDR2 is SQIVND (reference sequence). Trimming shortened V by 5 bases and J by 1 base, and 19 bases separated the two germline ends. The CDR3 extends over 17 amino acids. CDR3 DNA: TGTGCCAGTAGTCCACTCTTTAGGTGGGAGCGCACAGATACGCAGTATTTT. It codes for CASSPLFRWERTDTQYF.

This chain uses TRBV4-3 with TRBJ2-4; possible D gene TRBD2, 6 bases. V was shortened by 1 base and J by 2 bases, with 24 bases between the two germline ends. Germline CDR1 reads LGHNA; CDR2 reads YSLEER. CDR3 size: 20 residues. CDR3 region: CASSQVGWGDAGWSKNIQYF. The DNA of the CDR3 is TGCGCCAGCAGCCAAGTCGGATGGGGGGATGCTGGGTGGTCCAAAAACATTCAGTACTTC.

This chain joins TRBV30 and TRBJ1-1; the match to TRBD1 covers 9 bases. The germline CDR1 and CDR2 sequences are GTSNPN and SVGIG (reference sequence). V dropped 4 bases and J dropped 2; count of bases not matched to a gene: 2. The CDR3 has 13 residues. The CDR3 DNA follows: TGTGCCTGGACGGGACAGGGAAACACTGAAGCTTTCTTT. Its translation: CAWTGQGNTEAFF.

The J gene is TRBJ2-3, the V gene TRBV19, with D maybe TRBD1 (6 bases). This CDR3 has 13 amino acids. Germline V gives CDR1 LNHDA, CDR2 SQIVND (reference sequence). Trimming pared 3 bases from V and 6 bases from J, leaving 10 bases between. This chain's CDR3 is CASSMNRGDTQYF. CDR3 DNA sequence: TGTGCCAGTAGTATGAATAGGGGGGATACGCAGTATTTT.

This chain uses TRBV19 with TRBJ1-5, with TRBD1 identical over 7 bases. The CDR3 totals 15 residues. The germline V gene has CDR1 LNHDA and CDR2 SQIVND (reference sequence). The V segment lost 8 bases and the J segment 1 base; nucleotides outside the gene matches: 8. The CDR3 reads CASGGIQGSNQPQHF. The CDR3 DNA sequence: TGTGCCAGTGGGGGCATACAGGGGAGCAATCAGCCCCAGCATTTT. Full variable domain (rest looked up from reference TRBV19 and TRBJ1-5): DGGITQSPKYLFRKEGQNVTLSCEQNLNHDAMYWYRQDPGQGLRLIYYSQIVNDFQKGDIAEGYSVSREKKESFPLTVTSAQKNPTAFYLCASGGIQGSNQPQHFGDGTRLSIL.

This clone was recorded a few times. The junction departs from the called germline gene at one end, perhaps through a read error. J is TRBJ1-1 and V is TRBV6-2 or TRBV6-3, with no clear D. The CDR3 extends over 12 amino acids. Germline lookup yields CDR1 MNHEY and CDR2 SVGEGT. The CDR3 region has the DNA TGTGCCAGCAGCGCACGGGCCACTCAAGCTTTCTTT. Translation: CASSARATQAFF.

This rearrangement joins TRBV2 to TRBJ2-1, with 9 bases matching TRBD2. Germline V gene sequence: CDR1 SNHLY, CDR2 FYNNEI. The CDR3 runs to 14 residues. V dropped 5 bases and J dropped 4; count of bases not matched to a gene: 3. The CDR3 DNA follows: TGTGCCAGCAGTTTGAGCGGGGGGTACAATGAGCAGTTCTTC. Protein: CASSLSGGYNEQFF.

The chain uses TRBV2 and TRBJ1-6, with unresolved D. Trimming removed 1 base from V and 10 bases from J, with 2 bases in between. The CDR3 loop spans 11 amino acids. The germline CDR1 and CDR2 sequences are SNHLY and FYNNEI. The CDR3 coding sequence is TGTGCCAGCAGTGAAGGGTCACCCCTCCACTTT. Translation: CASSEGSPLHF.

The chain combines TRBV18 with TRBJ2-3, with D tentatively TRBD1 or TRBD2 (5 bases each). Trimming pared 0 bases from V and 4 bases from J, leaving 5 bases between. CDR1 is KGHSH, CDR2 LQKENI, per germline. The CDR3 covers 13 residues. The CDR3 coding sequence is TGTGCCAGCTCACCACCGGGGGCAGATACGCAGTATTTT. This sequence encodes CASSPPGADTQYF.

The chain employs TRBV3-1 (or the pseudogene TRBV3-2) and TRBJ2-1, with TRBD2 matching 7 bases. J gave up 7 bases and V 4 bases, and 7 bases lay outside the gene matches. The CDR3 runs to 14 residues. Germline CDR1 reads LGHDT; CDR2 reads YNNKEL (reference sequence). CDR3 nucleotide sequence: TGTGCCAGCAGCCCGAGTCTAGCGGAGAATGAGCAGTTCTTC. As protein: CASSPSLAENEQFF.

The chain uses TRBV27 and TRBJ2-2; 11 positions match TRBD2. Looked up from germline, CDR1 is MNHEY and CDR2 is SMNVEV (reference sequence). V lost 3 bases, J lost 6 bases, and 6 bases stayed unmatched. The CDR3 loop spans 16 amino acids. CDR3 loop: CASSFTSGSIAGELFF. The CDR3 nucleotides are TGTGCCAGCAGTTTCACTAGCGGGAGTATAGCCGGGGAGCTGTTTTTT.

The chain carries TRBV29-1 and TRBJ2-1; 7 bases are a match to TRBD2. CDR1 and CDR2 from the germline V gene are SQVTM and ANQGSEA. Trimming removed 8 bases from V and 5 bases from J; junction bases left unmatched: 6. The CDR3 consists of 12 residues. The CDR3 region is CSPRTRNNEQFF. The CDR3 DNA reads TGCAGCCCCCGGACTAGAAACAATGAGCAGTTCTTC.

This clone appeared a single time. The V call is TRBV29-1, the J call TRBJ1-2; D remains ambiguous. CDR3 length equals 12 residues. V was trimmed by 2 bases and J by 4 bases, leaving 8 bases between them. Germline CDR1 and CDR2: SQVTM and ANQGSEA. CDR3 in amino acids: CSVERQSYGYTF. CDR3 nucleotides: TGCAGCGTTGAAAGGCAGTCCTATGGCTACACCTTC.

The rearrangement links TRBV5-1 to TRBJ2-7; maybe TRBD2 (6 bases). The CDR3 is 14 amino acids. Between the trimmed V and J ends, which lost 5 bases and 6 bases, there was a span of 18 bases. Germline V gene lookup returns CDR1 SGHRS and CDR2 YFSETQ. Here the CDR3 reads CASRGGPRPGEQYF. CDR3 DNA sequence: TGCGCCAGCAGGGGGGGACCGCGCCCCGGCGAGCAGTACTTC.

The genes are TRBV7-2 and TRBJ1-1, with a tentative D call TRBD1 (5 bases). The CDR3 covers 13 residues. V lost 2 bases and J 6 bases, leaving 10 bases between the germline ends. Germline V gene lookup returns CDR1 SGHTA and CDR2 FQGNSA. As DNA, the CDR3 is TGTGCCAGCAGCTTAAGGGTCAGGGCTGAAGCTTTCTTT. Protein product: CASSLRVRAEAFF.

V usage is TRBV4-3 and J usage is TRBJ1-1, with unresolved D. The CDR3 runs 13 residues. Germline assignment: CDR1 LGHNA and CDR2 YSLEER. Deletions cut 1 base from V and 7 bases from J, with 10 bases between. CDR3 amino acids: CASSQGEGREAFF. CDR3 nucleotides: TGCGCCAGCAGCCAAGGTGAGGGTCGTGAAGCTTTCTTT.

This clone was counted between two and nine times. Other DNA sequences in the same sample also yield this CDR3. This chain joins TRBV7-2 and TRBJ1-6; D call uncertain. Trimming removed 4 bases at V and 0 bases at J, with 4 bases between. Per germline, CDR1 SGHTA and CDR2 FQGNSA. The CDR3 has 14 residues. This CDR3 is CASSSGSYNSPLHF. The CDR3 DNA follows: TGTGCCAGCAGCTCGGGCTCCTATAATTCACCCCTCCACTTT.

The V call is TRBV9, the J call TRBJ2-7; TRBD1 aligns across 7 bases. The V gene end was trimmed by 0 bases and the J gene end by 6 bases; junction bases not matched to a gene: 12. This CDR3 spans 16 amino acids. CDR1 and CDR2 from the germline V gene are SGDLS and YYNGEE. The CDR3 nucleotides are TGTGCCAGCAGCGTAGGGGGAAAGGGGGCGCCTGTCGAGCAGTACTTC. Residues: CASSVGGKGAPVEQYF.

The chain carries TRBV7-2 and TRBJ2-1; D gene unclear. V shed 5 bases and J shed 7 bases, with 15 bases lying between them. Germline V CDR1 and CDR2: SGHTA, FQGNSA. The CDR3 is 14 residues long. CDR3 bases: TGTGCCAGCAGCGAAAGACTGGTGGGGAATGAGCAGTTCTTC. This sequence encodes CASSERLVGNEQFF. Using reference TRBV7-2 and TRBJ2-1 for the parts outside the CDR3, the full variable domain is GAGVSQSPSNKVTEKGKDVELRCDPISGHTALYWYRQSLGQGLEFLIYFQGNSAPDKSGLPSDRFSAERTGGSVSTLTIQRTQQEDSAVYLCASSERLVGNEQFFGPGTRLTVL.

The genes are TRBV7-2 and TRBJ1-5, with 11 bases matching TRBD1. Germline V gives CDR1 SGHTA, CDR2 FQGNSA. The V and J ends lost 4 bases and 6 bases, in that order; junction bases with no gene match: 2. This CDR3 contains 14 residues. The CDR3 DNA is TGTGCCAGCAGCTATGGGACAGGGGGTCAGCCCCAGCATTTT. It encodes CASSYGTGGQPQHF. The entire variable domain, with the rest obtained from reference TRBV7-2 and TRBJ1-5, is as follows: GAGVSQSPSNKVTEKGKDVELRCDPISGHTALYWYRQSLGQGLEFLIYFQGNSAPDKSGLPSDRFSAERTGGSVSTLTIQRTQQEDSAVYLCASSYGTGGQPQHFGDGTRLSIL.

The chain links TRBV5-1 to TRBJ2-3; TRBD2 aligns across 11 bases. Germline CDR1 is SGHRS and CDR2 is YFSETQ. This CDR3 has 16 amino acids. V was pared by 1 base and J by 6 bases, with 7 bases of the junction left unmatched. The CDR3 DNA reads TGCGCCAGCAGCTTGCCTAGCGGGGGGTCCGGGGATACGCAGTATTTT. Translated, it gives CASSLPSGGSGDTQYF.

V gene TRBV4-1 combines with J gene TRBJ2-6; 9 nucleotides agree with TRBD1. The V gene end was trimmed by 4 bases and the J gene end by 2 bases; junction bases not matched to a gene: 9. This CDR3 spans 18 amino acids. CDR1 MGHRA and CDR2 YSYEKL come from the germline V gene. The CDR3 nucleotides are TGCGCCAGCAGCCTACCCGGGACAGGGACCCCTGGGGCCAACGTCCTGACTTTC. Translation gives CASSLPGTGTPGANVLTF.

The V gene is TRBV4-1, the J gene TRBJ2-3; D is uncertain. V was clipped by 0 bases and J by 0 bases, with 16 bases between them. CDR3 length: 18 residues. CDR1 is MGHRA and CDR2 is YSYEKL in the germline V gene. The CDR3 is CASSQEKGGLTSTDTQYF. DNA of the CDR3: TGCGCCAGCAGCCAAGAAAAGGGTGGGCTAACTAGCACAGATACGCAGTATTTT.